The clone carrying this T cell receptor (beta chain) was seen once. What it recognizes is unknown. The junction differs from germline at one of its ends, possibly a read error. The sample comes from a study of cytomegalovirus exposure and HLA in healthy donors. Findings and limits, study-wide: A later analysis revealed that TCR association rates differed between HLA loci, peaking at DRB1 and bottoming out at HLA-C. About 87% or about 30% of the time was how often most TCR beta V segments were productive, according to an earlier analysis. Across donors, most TCRs were seen rarely, yet some public ones were widespread.

Primers for the PCR totalled 60 Vbeta and 13 Jbeta. In the original analysis: In a later analysis, 60 million to 90 million unique TCR beta chains included roughly 11 million shared by two or more donors. Measured with immunoSEQ multiplex PCR; TCRdb has only the in-frame clones, and not every one. V, J and clone size reflect that table, while D and trimming were determined from the DNA. Of 200,000 or so clones in the sample, around 75% are singletons; the top ten hold about 0.36%. The sequenced sample was PBMCs. The TCR sequence derives from a male donor in good health and CMV-seropositive.

CDR3 coding DNA: TGTTCCAGCAGCCGGGGACAAAGTAGCAATCAGCCCCAGCATTTT. As protein: CSSSRGQSSNQPQHF. The V and J genes are TRBV7-9 and TRBJ1-5; a possible D gene is TRBD1 (6 bases). CDR1 is SEHNR and CDR2 is FQNEAQ in the germline V gene (reference sequence). This CDR3 comprises 15 residues.